The following is a T cell receptor (beta chain) sequence with its context. The CDR3 is 14 amino acids. V lost 7 bases and J lost 1, with 11 bases in between. Looked up from germline, CDR1 is LGHDT and CDR2 is YNNKEL (reference sequence). The table came from immunoSEQ multiplex PCR; TCRdb's copy has only in-frame clones and leaves some out. The table lists nearly 350,000 clones, roughly nine tenths of them singletons. The data derive from a study of blood T cell repertoires in COVID-19. Sequenced: PBMCs or T cells enriched from blood (not recorded which). The sequence came from a woman in her twenties or thirties who had recovered from COVID-19. The chain joins TRBV3-1 (or the pseudogene TRBV3-2) to TRBJ1-3; D not resolved. DNA for the CDR3: TGTGCCAGCACCCGCCCCGGGTCTGGAAACACCATATATTTT. As protein: CASTRPGSGNTIYF.